This T cell receptor (beta chain) appears in the sequencing data of a study of T cell clonotyping in hematopoietic cell transplantation. The germline gives CDR1 SGHRS, CDR2 YFSETQ. Trimming removed 1 base at V and 1 base at J, with 10 bases between. The CDR3 totals 15 residues. Recipients were bled about 28 days pretransplant and at posttransplant days 30, 100, 180. The method was immunoSEQ multiplex PCR; TCRdb's version includes in-frame clones alone and lacks a portion of them. The sample lists tens of thousands of clones, roughly nine tenths seen once, with roughly a tenth in the top ten. Comments on this clone: What it binds is unknown.

Overall study findings and caveats: After transplant, recipient diversity fell while pathologically expanded clonotypes grew through day 180. Graft donor and pretransplant recipient Inverse Simpson Index values predicted broader posttransplant TCR diversity.

The receptor was derived from a female patient aged 45-65 years who had an allogeneic stem cell transplant from a related donor, so the T cells may come from the graft donor. Some clones in this sample may be carry-over from other donors' samples. This sample comprised PBMCs, obtained 100 days after allogeneic stem cell transplant. The chain joins TRBV5-1 to TRBJ2-3; D might be TRBD2 (5 bases). The CDR3 DNA is TGCGCCAGCAGCTTGATGGACTCCCGCACAGATACGCAGTATTTT. It is translated as CASSLMDSRTDTQYF.